There are many counts of the clone carrying this T cell receptor (beta chain). Its cognate antigen is unknown. Separate cDNA molecules each had unique molecular identifiers attached to them. TCRdb reprocessed the 5' RACE reads with MiXCR, giving one entry per CDR3 protein. The data show about 98,000 distinct CDR3 sequences, 10% to 15% seen once. Germline V lookup: CDR1 MNHEY, CDR2 SMNVEV (reference sequence). Trimming shortened V by 4 bases and J by 7 bases, and 29 bases separated the two germline ends. This CDR3 spans 19 amino acids. This specimen comes from a study of early T cells in non-severe SARS-CoV-2 infection. Study-wide background: Sequencing was performed on bulk RNA from unsorted whole blood, leaving chains unpaired. Study findings and constraints: Anti-spike CD8 responses were favored by VDJdb matching, which missed private and CD4 specificities.

The source material was whole blood. The receptor comes from an adult who was a healthcare worker with PCR-confirmed SARS-CoV-2 infection or an uninfected control (not recorded which). V is TRBV27 and J is TRBJ2-1; no definite D call. CDR3 nucleotide sequence: TGTGCCAGCAGTTCGGTTGTCCGCGCCCGCTGGAGAGATGGTAATGAGCAGTTCTTC. Protein sequence: CASSSVVRARWRDGNEQFF.